The 4 T cell receptor beta chains below were found in one sample sequenced in a study of blood T cell repertoires in COVID-19. Sequencing was performed with immunoSEQ multiplex PCR; in TCRdb, only in-frame clones are kept and a portion is missing. The table includes 150,000 or so clones, roughly four fifths detected once. Input material: peripheral blood. The receptor set was obtained from a woman older than 75 with acute or convalescent COVID-19.

The chain combines TRBV9 with TRBJ2-3, with D perhaps matching TRBD2 (6 bases). CDR3 length: 15 residues. V lost 0 bases to trimming and J lost 1 base, with 9 bases between them. The V gene's germline CDR1 is SGDLS and CDR2 YYNGEE. Written as DNA, the CDR3 is TGTGCCAGCAGCGTAGAGACGGGGGGCACAGATACGCAGTATTTT. As protein: CASSVETGGTDTQYF.

The chain employs TRBV6-2 or TRBV6-3 and TRBJ1-2; 7 nucleotides line up with TRBD1. Losses at the gene ends were 5 bases for V and 8 bases for J; bases not matched to a gene: 11. The CDR3 is 14 amino acids. The germline CDR1 and CDR2 sequences are MNHEY and SVGEGT. In DNA, the CDR3 is TGTGCCAGCAGTCCCTATACTGACAGGGCCGGCTACACCTTC. It encodes CASSPYTDRAGYTF.

This clone was observed a handful of times. The rearrangement joins TRBV4-1 to TRBJ1-5; D remains ambiguous. Trimming took off 3 bases at V and 5 bases at J, with 11 bases between the two ends. In germline, CDR1 is MGHRA, CDR2 YSYEKL. The length of the CDR3 is 14 residues. In DNA form, the CDR3 reads TGCGCCAGCAGCCAGGGTTGGAGGGATCAGCCCCAGCATTTT. Amino acid sequence: CASSQGWRDQPQHF.

The chain joins TRBV5-1 to TRBJ2-5; 13 bases agree with TRBD2. J gave up 5 bases and V 4 bases, and 11 bases lay outside the gene matches. CDR1 is SGHRS, CDR2 YFSETQ, per germline. The CDR3 sequence is 17 residues long. CDR3 residues: CASSPGLAGDGGETQYF. CDR3 DNA sequence: TGCGCCAGCAGCCCCGGACTAGCGGGGGACGGCGGGGAGACCCAGTACTTC. The full variable domain, its missing parts supplied by reference TRBV5-1 and TRBJ2-5, is KAGVTQTPRYLIKTRGQQVTLSCSPISGHRSVSWYQQTPGQGLQFLFEYFSETQRNKGNFPGRFSGRQFSNSRSEMNVSTLELGDSALYLCASSPGLAGDGGETQYFGPGTRLLVL.